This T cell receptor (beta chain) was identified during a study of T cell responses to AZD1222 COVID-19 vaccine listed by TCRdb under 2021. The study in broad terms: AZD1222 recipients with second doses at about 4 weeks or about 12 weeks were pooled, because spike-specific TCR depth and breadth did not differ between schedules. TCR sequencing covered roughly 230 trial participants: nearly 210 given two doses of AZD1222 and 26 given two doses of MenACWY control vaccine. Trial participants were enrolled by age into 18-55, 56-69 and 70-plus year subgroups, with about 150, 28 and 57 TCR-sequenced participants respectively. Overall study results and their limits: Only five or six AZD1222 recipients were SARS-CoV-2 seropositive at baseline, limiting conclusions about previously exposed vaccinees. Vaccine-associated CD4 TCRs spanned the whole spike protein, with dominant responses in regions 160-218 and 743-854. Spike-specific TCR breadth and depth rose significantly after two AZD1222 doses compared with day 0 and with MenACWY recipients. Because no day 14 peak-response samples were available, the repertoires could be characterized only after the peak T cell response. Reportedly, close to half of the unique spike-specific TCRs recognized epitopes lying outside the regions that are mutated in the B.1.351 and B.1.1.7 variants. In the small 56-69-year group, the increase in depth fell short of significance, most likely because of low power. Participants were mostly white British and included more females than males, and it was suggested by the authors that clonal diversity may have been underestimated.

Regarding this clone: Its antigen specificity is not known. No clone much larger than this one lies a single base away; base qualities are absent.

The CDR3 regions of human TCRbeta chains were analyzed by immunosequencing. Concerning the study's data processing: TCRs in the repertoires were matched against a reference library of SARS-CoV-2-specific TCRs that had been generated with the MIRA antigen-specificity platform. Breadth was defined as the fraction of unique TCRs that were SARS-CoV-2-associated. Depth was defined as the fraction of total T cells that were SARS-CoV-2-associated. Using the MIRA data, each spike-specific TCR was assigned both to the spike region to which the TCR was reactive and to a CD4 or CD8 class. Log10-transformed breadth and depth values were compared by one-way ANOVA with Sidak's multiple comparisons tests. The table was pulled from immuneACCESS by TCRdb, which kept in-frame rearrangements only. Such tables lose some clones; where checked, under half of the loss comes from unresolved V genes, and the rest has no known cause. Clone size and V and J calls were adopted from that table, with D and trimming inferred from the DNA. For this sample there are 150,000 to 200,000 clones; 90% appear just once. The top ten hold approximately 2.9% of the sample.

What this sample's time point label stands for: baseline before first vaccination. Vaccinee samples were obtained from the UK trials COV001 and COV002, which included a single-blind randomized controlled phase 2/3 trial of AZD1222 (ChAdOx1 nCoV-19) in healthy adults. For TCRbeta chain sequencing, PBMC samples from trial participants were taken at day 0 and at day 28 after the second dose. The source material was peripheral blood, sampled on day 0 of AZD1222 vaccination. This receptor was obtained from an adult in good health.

The DNA sequence is given as TGCAGTGCTAGTCCCGCCACAGGGCCCTATGGCTACACCTTC. It codes for CSASPATGPYGYTF. This chain is built from TRBV20-1 and TRBJ1-2; TRBD1 might be the D gene, on 6 matching bases. CDR1 DFQATT and CDR2 SNEGSKA were looked up in the germline V gene (reference sequence). The CDR3 covers 14 residues, taking in both the cysteine and the phenylalanine. The kept DNA is CDR3 alone, 42 bases in frame from the first base. V was cut back by 3 bases and J by 4 bases, leaving a gap of 15 bases between them.